Sequencing of this T cell receptor (beta chain) was carried out in a study of shared clonotypes between healthy human individuals (dated by TCRdb to 2020 to 2021). As for the study more broadly: The cohort comprised two women and a few men aged 18 to 49 years. The study deeply sequenced blood TCR repertoires of five healthy adults to estimate repertoire size and the extent of clonotype sharing between individuals. To increase sequencing depth and limit assay-specific biases, TCR repertoire library preparation and sequencing were carried out by different laboratories using diverse techniques. For each donor, three plates each were used for CD4 naive and CD4 memory, two plates were used for CD8 naive, and one plate was used for CD8 memory. Between about 0.8 and 9 billion PBMCs per donor were obtained by leukapheresis. Overall study results and their limits: Even with the large sequencing depth, rarefaction of the sorted-subset datasets indicated that sequencing was incomplete. Based on pairwise subsampling, the degree of clonotype sharing among donors was expected to be affected by sequencing depth. Across a few donors, approximately 4.9% of naive CD4, 3.5% of naive CD8, 2.3% of memory CD4, and 0.4% to 0.45% of memory CD8 clonotypes were shared. Higher generation probabilities were observed for clonotypes shared by all four sorted-subset donors than for non-shared clonotypes. The genetic and exposure-history diversity represented was limited by the small number of donors. Estimated clonotype richness was generally larger for naive than for memory subsets. Sampling was restricted to blood, and TCR repertoires in tissue are likely to differ from TCR repertoires in blood.

CDR3 length: 13 amino acids, cysteine to phenylalanine. Kept here is only the CDR3 DNA, which spans 39 bases and is read in frame from base 1. V is cut back by 1 base and J by 6 bases, with 3 bases in the junction unmatched. CDR1 is given as SGHAT and CDR2 as FQNNGV, both from the germline V gene. For the CD8 naive samples, CD45RO-negative cells were positively selected for CCR7, yielding a CD45RA+CCR7+ population from which TemRA cells were excluded. The donors were healthy, HIV-negative adults who had no recently reported acute infections or vaccinations. Every donor was a Caucasian adult residing in Nashville, Tennessee, USA. After blood collection by leukapheresis, PBMCs were isolated using Ficoll-Histopaque density gradient centrifugation and then cryopreserved in the vapor phase of liquid nitrogen. Analytical flow cytometry was used to check the purity and quantity of every magnetically sorted T cell population. Genomic DNA was isolated from every sorted fraction and measured by UV absorbance on a Nanodrop 2000c.

With respect to this clone: Its antigen is currently not known. Qualities for individual bases were not recorded, and no much larger clone is one base off.

Using the deep immunoSEQ assay, TCR CDR3 regions were amplified from genomic DNA by multiplex PCR. Genomic DNA extracted from each cell subset was distributed evenly over all wells of several immunoSEQ 96-well plates, and each plate served as one replicate. Each replicate PCR for sorted subsets received 200 ng genomic DNA, equal to 30,000 or so T cell genomes. The purified libraries were quantified using a Qubit 3.0 fluorometer, sized with a Bioanalyzer 2100, and then quantified again using the KAPA Library Quantification kit. Each immunoSEQ 96-well plate was sequenced on its own single-read 150-cycle Illumina NextSeq 550 flow cell. In the original analysis: The immunoSEQ output contained only junctional sequences without quality scores, so filtering could not match that applied to full-length reads. Sequences were annotated with PyIR, a Python wrapper for IgBLAST v1.9, and V/J genes and CDR3 were assigned using IMGT germline references. Reads were removed for weak V/J assignments (E-value above 1e-6), missing CDR3, stop codons, out-of-frame junctions, or ambiguous translated residues. A V3J clonotype was defined by an identical inferred V gene, J gene, and CDR3 amino acid sequence. Percentage overlap between repertoires was calculated by dividing the number of shared unique clonotypes by the size of the smaller repertoire. Richness of each repertoire was evaluated using RTK rarefaction, the Chao1 estimator, and Recon v2.1 estimates of unobserved clonotypes. OLGA was used to compute generation probabilities for all TCRbeta clonotypes that the gDNA method yielded from a few donors. TCRdb obtained this table from immuneACCESS and retained in-frame rearrangements with V and J assigned. These tables miss some clones; where compared with another copy, unresolved V genes account for less than half of the shortfall, and the remainder is unexplained. The DNA was the basis for D and trimming; V, J and clone size are from that table. The sample includes under 2,000,000 clones, with about 95% observed a single time. The ten biggest clones cover approximately 1% of the sample.

The TCR was taken from a man aged 18 to 30 in good health. Sequencing was done on a sample of naive CD8+ T cells sorted from blood. What the cell subset or site label conveys for this sample: CD45RA+CCR7+. Here the chain combines TRBV11-2 and TRBJ2-7; 7 central bases correspond to TRBD1. The CDR3 here reads CASSLVGGGEQYF. The DNA reads TGTGCCAGCAGCTTAGTAGGGGGCGGCGAGCAGTACTTC.